This TCR beta chain was identified in a study of T cells in tumors after PD-1 blockade. Study-wide background: Either cemiplimab 350 mg every 2 weeks or pembrolizumab 200 mg every 3 weeks was given. A subset received ongoing vismodegib 150 mg daily alongside anti-PD-1 therapy. Findings and caveats of the study: About 41% of tumor TCR clonotypes were also found in blood.

Per germline, CDR1 MNHEY and CDR2 SVGAGI. The CDR3 consists of 16 residues. V was pared by 1 base and J by 0 bases, with 3 bases of the junction left unmatched. Template: tumor biopsy or peripheral blood genomic DNA, about 616-6,500 ng per sample. About this clone: The antigen is not known. Other DNA sequences within the sample encode an identical CDR3.

Sequenced by immunoSEQ multiplex PCR; TCRdb stores in-frame clones only, minus some. The profile covers approximately 60,000 clones, with around 72% appearing a single time and over 3.5% taken by the ten largest. The chain is built from TRBV6-5 and TRBJ1-3; TRBD1 matches at 7 bases. The origin of this receptor is a human donor with basal cell carcinoma. Sequencing was performed on PBMCs, taken after anti-PD-1 treatment. The CDR3, as DNA: TGTGCCAGCAGTTACTTCGGGACAGACTCTGGAAACACCATATATTTT. Translating it yields CASSYFGTDSGNTIYF.